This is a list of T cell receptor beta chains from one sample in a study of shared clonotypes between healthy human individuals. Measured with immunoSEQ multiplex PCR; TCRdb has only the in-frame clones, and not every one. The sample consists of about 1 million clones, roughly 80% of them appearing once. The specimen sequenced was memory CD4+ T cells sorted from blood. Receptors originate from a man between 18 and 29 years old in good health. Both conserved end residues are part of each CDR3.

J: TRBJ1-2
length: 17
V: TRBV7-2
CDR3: CASRKGGGVGDNYGYTF

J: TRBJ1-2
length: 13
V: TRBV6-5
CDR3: CASSSGQGRGYTF

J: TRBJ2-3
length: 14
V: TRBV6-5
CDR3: CASRSPRDGDTQYF

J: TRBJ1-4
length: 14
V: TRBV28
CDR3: CASRPGTGVEKLFF

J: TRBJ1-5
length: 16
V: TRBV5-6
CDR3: CASSADRGRSNQPQHF

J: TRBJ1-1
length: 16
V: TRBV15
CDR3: CATSRDGGMGGTEAFF

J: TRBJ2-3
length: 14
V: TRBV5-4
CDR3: CASSLDTGPDTQYF

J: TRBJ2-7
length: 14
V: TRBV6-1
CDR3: CASSVGTATYEQYF

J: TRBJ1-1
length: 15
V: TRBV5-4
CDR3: CASSKVGAFKTEAFF

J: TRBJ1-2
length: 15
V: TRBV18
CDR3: CASSPPWGVNYGYTF

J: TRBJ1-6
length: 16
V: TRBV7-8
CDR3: CASTETGRSYNSPLHF

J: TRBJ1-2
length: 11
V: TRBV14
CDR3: CASSQYITVTF

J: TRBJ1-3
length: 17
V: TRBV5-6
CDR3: CASSPHVNRVRGNTIYF

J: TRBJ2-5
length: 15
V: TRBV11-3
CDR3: CASSPGQGTSETQYF

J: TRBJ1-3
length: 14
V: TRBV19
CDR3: CASIGYDTGNTIYF

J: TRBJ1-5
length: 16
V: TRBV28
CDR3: CASSLGGQGRGKAQHF

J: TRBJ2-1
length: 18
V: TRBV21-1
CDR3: CARLGDSGIKSSYNEQFF